A selection of T cell receptor beta chains follows, all from one sample in a study of siplizumab effects on memory and regulatory T cells. Sequenced by immunoSEQ multiplex PCR; TCRdb stores in-frame clones only, minus some. This table has around 97,000 clones, around 94% appearing once. The sequenced material came from non-Treg CD4+ T cells sorted from blood. These receptors were obtained from a human donor in good health. The CDR3 runs from the conserved cysteine through the conserved F or W. The order of the fields is CDR3 DNA, CDR3 protein, D gene, V gene, J gene, clone size. The D gene is left open where the match is weak. A row's size may be missing; if present it is once, few, many or a size class.

CDR3 DNA: TGTGCCAGCAGCCAAGATAGAAGACAGATCTACGAGCAGTACTTC
CDR3 protein: CASSQDRRQIYEQYF
D gene: -
V gene: TRBV14
J gene: TRBJ2-7
clone size: once

CDR3 DNA: TGTGCCAGCAGTTTATCCGCGGGGAACACCATATATTTT
CDR3 protein: CASSLSAGNTIYF
D gene: -
V gene: TRBV27
J gene: TRBJ1-3
clone size: -

CDR3 DNA: TGTGCCAGCAGCTTATACACGGGCCGGAACGCCGGGGAGCTGTTTTTT
CDR3 protein: CASSLYTGRNAGELFF
D gene: -
V gene: TRBV11-3
J gene: TRBJ2-2
clone size: once

CDR3 DNA: TGCGCCAGCAGCTTGGGACAGGGAGGGCAGCCCCAGCATTTT
CDR3 protein: CASSLGQGGQPQHF
D gene: TRBD1
V gene: TRBV5-1
J gene: TRBJ1-5
clone size: -

CDR3 DNA: TGTGCCAGCATAGGGTTAAACACCATATATTTT
CDR3 protein: CASIGLNTIYF
D gene: -
V gene: TRBV28
J gene: TRBJ1-3
clone size: -

CDR3 DNA: TGTGCCAGCAGTTTTGAACCGAATCAGCCCCAGCATTTT
CDR3 protein: CASSFEPNQPQHF
D gene: -
V gene: TRBV28
J gene: TRBJ1-5
clone size: once

CDR3 DNA: TGTGCCAGCAGCTTTTTCTCTCCTTTGGAGCTAACTGGGGCCAACGTCCTGACTTTC
CDR3 protein: CASSFFSPLELTGANVLTF
D gene: -
V gene: TRBV7-3
J gene: TRBJ2-6
clone size: -

CDR3 DNA: TGTGCCAGCAGCTTAGTATTCAGCGGGAGAAACAATGAGCAGTTCTTC
CDR3 protein: CASSLVFSGRNNEQFF
D gene: TRBD2
V gene: TRBV11-3
J gene: TRBJ2-1
clone size: -

CDR3 DNA: TGCGCCAGCAGCGCAGGAAATGTGATCTCAAATGGCTACACCTTC
CDR3 protein: CASSAGNVISNGYTF
D gene: -
V gene: TRBV5-1
J gene: TRBJ1-2
clone size: once

CDR3 DNA: TGTGCCAGCAGTGAAGAGGGGACTAGCGGTGACAATGAGCAGTTCTTC
CDR3 protein: CASSEEGTSGDNEQFF
D gene: TRBD2
V gene: TRBV2
J gene: TRBJ2-1
clone size: -

CDR3 DNA: TGTGCCAGCAGCGAGTCGTCTCCCAATCAGCCCCAGCATTTT
CDR3 protein: CASSESSPNQPQHF
D gene: -
V gene: TRBV2
J gene: TRBJ1-5
clone size: -

CDR3 DNA: TGTGCCAGCAGAGACTTGAGTGGTTATGTGCCTGAAGCTTTCTTT
CDR3 protein: CASRDLSGYVPEAFF
D gene: -
V gene: TRBV6-5
J gene: TRBJ1-1
clone size: -

CDR3 DNA: TGTGCCAGCGGTTTACGTGGGGACAGAAGAGATACGCAGTATTTT
CDR3 protein: CASGLRGDRRDTQYF
D gene: TRBD1
V gene: TRBV9
J gene: TRBJ2-3
clone size: -